This T cell receptor (beta chain) was sequenced in a study of T cells expressing NK-cell markers. For the study at large: TCR beta repertoires came from sorted CD3+CD56+NKG2C+, CD3+CD56+NKG2C- and CD3+CD56-NKG2C+ T cells. Out of eight donors sequenced, seven tested HCMV-seropositive and the remaining one seronegative. Broader study findings: Whether expanded NKG2C+ T cell clones recognized HCMV stayed uncertain.

Scientists made TCR beta cDNA using 5'RACE template switching with UMIs. No DNA is given; TCRdb re-called the 5' RACE reads and lists each CDR3 protein once. Its listing shows about 300,000 distinct CDR3 sequences. With regard to this clonotype: The antigen is unknown.

From germline, CDR1 is SGHRS and CDR2 YFSETQ. This CDR3 has 16 residues. The sequenced material came from blood T cells: a sorted CD56 or NKG2C T cell subset, CD4+ or CD8+ T cells, or bulk PBMC T cells (not recorded which). J is TRBJ1-3 and V is TRBV5-1. This receptor was taken from a woman aged 18 to 75 in good health. The CDR3 sequence: CASSFGRADSGNTIYF.